This T cell receptor beta chain comes out of a study of cytomegalovirus exposure and HLA in healthy donors. Study background: Most donors, roughly 84% of over 300 genotyped, fell in the Caucasian-associated ancestry cluster. Broader study findings: In the analysis, some V segments, TRBV6-2 and TRBV6-3 included, were excluded as indistinguishable. Reported findings show TCR beta sequences accurately forecast HLA-A and HLA-B alleles in most subjects.

V lost 6 bases to trimming and J lost 6 bases; unmatched junction nucleotides: 8. The length of the CDR3 is 16 residues. Germline CDR1 is SGHAT and CDR2 is FQNNGV. This clone appeared a few times. The antigen is not known. The PCR ran on 60 Vbeta and 13 Jbeta primers. Repertoires were generated with immunoSEQ multiplex PCR, while TCRdb's copy carries only in-frame clones and drops some. The data hold over 120,000 clones, with about three quarters observed a single time. Donors likely had unrecorded immune exposures despite being nominally healthy when sampled. The clonotype originates from a male donor in good health and CMV-seronegative. The sequenced sample consisted of PBMCs. The chain employs TRBV11-2 and TRBJ2-1; 13 bases fit TRBD2. The CDR3 loop is CASRLELAGGPNEQFF. CDR3 nucleotides: TGTGCCAGCAGGCTAGAACTAGCGGGAGGGCCCAATGAGCAGTTCTTC.